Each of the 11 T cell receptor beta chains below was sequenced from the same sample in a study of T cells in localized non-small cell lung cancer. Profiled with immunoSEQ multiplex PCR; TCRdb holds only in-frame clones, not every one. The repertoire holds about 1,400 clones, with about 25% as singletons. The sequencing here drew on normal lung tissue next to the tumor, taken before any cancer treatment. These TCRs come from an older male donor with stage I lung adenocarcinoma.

The CDR3 sequence is CASSSRWSTYNEQFF. Written as DNA, the CDR3 is TGTGCCAGCTCATCCCGGTGGTCGACCTACAATGAGCAGTTCTTC. V and J are TRBV18 and TRBJ2-1, with D hard to call. Trimming pared 5 bases from V and 2 bases from J, leaving 13 bases between. The CDR3 runs to 15 residues. Germline CDR1 KGHSH, CDR2 LQKENI.

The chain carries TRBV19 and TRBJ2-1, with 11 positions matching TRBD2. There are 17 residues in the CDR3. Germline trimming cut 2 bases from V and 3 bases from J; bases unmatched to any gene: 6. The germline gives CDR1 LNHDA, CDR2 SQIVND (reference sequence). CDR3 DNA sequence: TGTGCCAGTAGTATAACACTAGCGGGAGCGTTCTACAATGAGCAGTTCTTC. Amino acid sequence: CASSITLAGAFYNEQFF.

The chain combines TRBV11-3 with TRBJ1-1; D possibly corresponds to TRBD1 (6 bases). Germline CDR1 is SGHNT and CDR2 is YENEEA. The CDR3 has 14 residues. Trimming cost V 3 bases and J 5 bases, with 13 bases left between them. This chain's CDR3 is CASSLVQGLTEAFF. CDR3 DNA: TGTGCCAGCAGCTTGGTTCAGGGGCTAACTGAAGCTTTCTTT. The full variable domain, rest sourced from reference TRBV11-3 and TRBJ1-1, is EAGVVQSPRYKIIEKKQPVAFWCNPISGHNTLYWYLQNLGQGPELLIRYENEEAVDDSQLPKDRFSAERLKGVDSTLKIQPAELGDSAVYLCASSLVQGLTEAFFGQGTRLTVV.

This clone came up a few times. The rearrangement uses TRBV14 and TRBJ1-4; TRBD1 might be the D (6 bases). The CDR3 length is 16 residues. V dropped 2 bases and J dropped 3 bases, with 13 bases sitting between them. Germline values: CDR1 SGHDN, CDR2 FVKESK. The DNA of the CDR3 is TGTGCCAGCAGCCAATATGTTGGGGGGCCTAATGAAAAACTGTTTTTT. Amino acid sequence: CASSQYVGGPNEKLFF.

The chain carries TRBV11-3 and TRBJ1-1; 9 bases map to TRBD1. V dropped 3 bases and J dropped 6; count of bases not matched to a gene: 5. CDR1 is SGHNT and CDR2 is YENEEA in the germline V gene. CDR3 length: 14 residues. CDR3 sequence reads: CASSFEGQGAEAFF. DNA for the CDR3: TGTGCCAGCAGCTTCGAGGGACAGGGCGCTGAAGCTTTCTTT.

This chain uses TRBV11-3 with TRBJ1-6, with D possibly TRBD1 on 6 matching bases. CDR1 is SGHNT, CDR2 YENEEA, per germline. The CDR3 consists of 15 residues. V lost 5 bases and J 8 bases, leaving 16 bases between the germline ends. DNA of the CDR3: TGTGCCAGCAGCCCAAGAACAGGGTTTGATTCACCCCTCCACTTT. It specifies CASSPRTGFDSPLHF.

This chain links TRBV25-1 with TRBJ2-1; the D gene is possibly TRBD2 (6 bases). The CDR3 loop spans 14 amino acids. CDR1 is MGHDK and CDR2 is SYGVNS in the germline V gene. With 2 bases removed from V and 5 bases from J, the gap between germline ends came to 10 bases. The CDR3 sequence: CASSEGGPHNEQFF. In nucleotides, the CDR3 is TGTGCCAGCAGTGAAGGAGGGCCTCACAATGAGCAGTTCTTC.

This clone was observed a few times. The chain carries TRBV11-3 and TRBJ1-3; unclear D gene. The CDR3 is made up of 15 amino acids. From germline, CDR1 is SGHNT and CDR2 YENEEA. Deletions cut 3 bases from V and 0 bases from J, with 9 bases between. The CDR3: CASSLGGSSGNTIYF. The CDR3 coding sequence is TGTGCCAGCAGCTTGGGAGGCAGCTCTGGAAACACCATATATTTT.

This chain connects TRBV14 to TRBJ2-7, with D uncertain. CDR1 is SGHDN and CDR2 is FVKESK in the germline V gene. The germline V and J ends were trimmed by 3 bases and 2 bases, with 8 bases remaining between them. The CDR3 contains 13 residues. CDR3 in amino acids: CASSQSRPYEQYF. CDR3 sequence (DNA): TGTGCCAGCAGCCAGAGTAGACCCTACGAGCAGTACTTC.

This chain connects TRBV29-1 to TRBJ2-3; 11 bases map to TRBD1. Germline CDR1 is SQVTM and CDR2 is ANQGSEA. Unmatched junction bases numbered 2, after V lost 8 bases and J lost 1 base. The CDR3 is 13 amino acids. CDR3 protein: CSSGQGGTDTQYF. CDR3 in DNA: TGCAGCTCGGGACAGGGGGGCACAGATACGCAGTATTTT.

CDR3 coding DNA: TGTGCCAGCAGCCTCCGGGACTTCCCGATCACAGATACGCAGTATTTT. It yields the protein CASSLRDFPITDTQYF. The rearrangement joins TRBV14 to TRBJ2-3, with D possibly TRBD2 on 6 matching bases. Trimming removed 4 bases at V and 2 bases at J, with 16 bases between. CDR3 length: 16 amino acids. CDR1 and CDR2 (germline): SGHDN, FVKESK.